These 19 T cell receptor beta chains share one sample of origin, sequenced in a study of blood T cell repertoires in COVID-19. Here immunoSEQ multiplex PCR was the method, and the copy in TCRdb shows in-frame clones only, minus some. The data show around 260,000 clones, with approximately 86% seen just once and 0.87% held by the top ten. Source material: peripheral blood. The receptors were gathered from a human donor with COVID-19, enrolled during active disease. The donor label of this sample is uncertain.

The chain joins TRBV27 to TRBJ1-3, with 7 positions matching TRBD1. Germline loops: CDR1 MNHEY, CDR2 SMNVEV (reference sequence). The CDR3 length is 13 residues. Trimming at V came to 6 bases and at J to 3 bases, leaving 2 bases not matched to a gene. The CDR3 is CASRTGVGNTIYF. The CDR3 coding sequence is TGTGCCAGCAGAACAGGGGTTGGAAACACCATATATTTT.

The CDR3 region has the DNA TGTGCCAGCGCCATAGGGACTTCCTACGAGCAGTACTTC. Translating gives CASAIGTSYEQYF. This rearrangement joins TRBV6-5 to TRBJ2-7, with a weak D call TRBD2 (6 bases). This CDR3 is built from 13 residues. CDR1 and CDR2 (germline): MNHEY, SVGAGI. V dropped 8 bases and J dropped 1 base, with 12 bases sitting between them.

The chain has TRBV6-2 or TRBV6-3 and TRBJ2-1, with 8 bases lining up with TRBD2. Germline lookup yields CDR1 MNHEY and CDR2 SVGEGT. V gave up 2 bases and J gave up 8 bases; unmatched junction bases: 8. The CDR3 sequence is 15 residues long. The CDR3 region is CASSYRAAGVYEQFF. Written as DNA, the CDR3 is TGTGCCAGCAGTTACCGCGCAGCGGGGGTCTATGAGCAGTTCTTC.

This clone was seen just once. The genes are TRBV15 and TRBJ1-4; 7 nucleotides agree with TRBD1. V dropped 0 bases and J dropped 3; count of bases not matched to a gene: 16. The CDR3 extends over 20 amino acids. Looked up from germline, CDR1 is LNHNV and CDR2 is YYDKDF (reference sequence). In DNA form, the CDR3 reads TGTGCCACCAGCAGAGATGTGGGCAGGGGGGCAACTATCTCTAATGAAAAACTGTTTTTT. This translates into CATSRDVGRGATISNEKLFF.

Details on this clone: The junction differs from germline at one of its ends, possibly a read error. The chain employs TRBV27 and TRBJ1-2, with D perhaps TRBD1 (5 bases). This CDR3 has 14 residues. CDR1 and CDR2 (germline): MNHEY, SMNVEV (reference sequence). This CDR3 reads CASSVSGQGFGYTF. The CDR3 bases are TGTGCCAGCAGTGTATCAGGGCAGGGATTTGGCTACACCTTC.

This clone was counted a single time. The chain employs TRBV28 and TRBJ1-2; 7 nucleotides line up with TRBD1. Germline CDR1 reads MDHEN; CDR2 reads SYDVKM. This CDR3 is built from 15 residues. V dropped 6 bases and J dropped 7; count of bases not matched to a gene: 14. CDR3 coding DNA: TGTGCCAGCAGGGAAGACAGGGCGGGTTATCTTGGCTACACCTTC. Translation: CASREDRAGYLGYTF.

The chain employs TRBV5-5 and TRBJ1-6; D may be TRBD1 (5 bases). Germline V gene data show CDR1 as SGHKS and CDR2 as YYEKEE (reference sequence). The CDR3 is made up of 18 amino acids. Trimming stripped 0 bases from V and 4 bases from J, with 17 bases between. This CDR3 reads CASSLVRAGLNYNSPLHF. DNA of the CDR3: TGTGCCAGCAGCTTGGTGAGGGCGGGACTGAATTATAATTCACCCCTCCACTTT.

The V gene is TRBV27, the J gene TRBJ1-2; 7 bases fit TRBD1. In germline, CDR1 is MNHEY, CDR2 SMNVEV (reference sequence). V dropped 3 bases and J dropped 4; count of bases not matched to a gene: 5. The CDR3 is 14 residues long. In nucleotides, the CDR3 is TGTGCCAGCAGTTTTAACCGGGACAGCTATGGCTACACCTTC. It is translated as CASSFNRDSYGYTF.

Concerning this clone itself: No conserved phenylalanine or tryptophan is present at the end of the CDR3, so a read error is the likely explanation. The DNA is omitted, as the CDR3 cannot be located on it reliably, and the CDR3 follows TCRdb's listing. The chain employs TRBV20-1 and TRBJ2-7; the D call of TRBD1 is as the table states it, not checked on the DNA. The CDR3 contains 10 residues when both ends are counted. CDR1 DFQATT and CDR2 SNEGSKA come from the germline V gene (reference sequence). The CDR3 sequence is CSARPPTGHT.

The chain carries TRBV5-6 and TRBJ1-4; TRBD1 might be the D (5 bases). V dropped 2 bases and J dropped 7 bases, with 12 bases sitting between them. The length of the CDR3 is 14 residues. Per germline, CDR1 SGHDT and CDR2 YYEEEE. CDR3 sequence: CASSLKGSPEKLFF. Here the CDR3 DNA reads TGTGCCAGCAGCTTAAAGGGGTCCCCTGAAAAACTGTTTTTT.

The CDR3 DNA reads as TGTGCCAGCAGTGTACCGGGACTGATATCCTACGAGCAGTACTTC. The encoded protein is CASSVPGLISYEQYF. The rearrangement uses TRBV6-2 or TRBV6-3 and TRBJ2-7; maybe TRBD2 (6 bases). Trimming cost V 5 bases and J 1 base, with 15 bases left between them. The CDR3 covers 15 residues. Germline assignment: CDR1 MNHEY and CDR2 SVGEGT.

The genes are TRBV7-2 and TRBJ1-1, with D unclear. CDR3 length equals 15 residues. Germline assignment: CDR1 SGHTA and CDR2 FQGNSA. Trimming cost V 1 base and J 3 bases, with 12 bases left between them. This chain's CDR3 is CASSLVRADDTEAFF. The CDR3 DNA follows: TGTGCCAGCAGCTTAGTGCGAGCGGACGACACTGAAGCTTTCTTT. Based on the CDR3 plus reference TRBV7-2 and TRBJ1-1, the full variable domain is GAGVSQSPSNKVTEKGKDVELRCDPISGHTALYWYRQSLGQGLEFLIYFQGNSAPDKSGLPSDRFSAERTGGSVSTLTIQRTQQEDSAVYLCASSLVRADDTEAFFGQGTRLTVV.

The chain links TRBV6-2 or TRBV6-3 to TRBJ2-1; 8 bases line up with TRBD2. V shed 8 bases and J 0 bases; nucleotides not matched to a gene: 6. Germline values: CDR1 MNHEY, CDR2 SVGEGT. The CDR3 length is 15 residues. CDR3 sequence reads: CASGLAGRSYNEQFF. CDR3 in DNA: TGTGCCAGCGGCCTAGCGGGCCGCTCCTACAATGAGCAGTTCTTC.

The gene calls are TRBV6-7 and TRBJ2-5; 7 nucleotides align to TRBD1. TRBV6-7 is recorded as an ORF, its role being uncertain. The CDR3 covers 15 residues. V was pared by 6 bases and J by 1 base, with 8 bases of the junction left unmatched. As DNA, the CDR3 is TGTGCCAGCAGCTCCATCGACAGGGCCCAAGAGACCCAGTACTTC. This encodes CASSSIDRAQETQYF.

V is TRBV6-5 and J is TRBJ1-1, with TRBD1 identical over 8 bases. This CDR3 has 15 amino acids. CDR1 is MNHEY, CDR2 SVGAGI, per germline. V trimming: 2 bases; J trimming: 5 bases; junction bases outside the gene matches: 7. The CDR3 coding sequence is TGTGCCAGCAGTTACGCAGGGGGCGGTCGGACTGAAGCTTTCTTT. Amino acids: CASSYAGGGRTEAFF.

There are a few counts of this clone. The gene calls are TRBV9 and TRBJ2-7; 9 bases match TRBD2. In germline, CDR1 is SGDLS, CDR2 YYNGEE. Trimming cost V 4 bases and J 2 bases; bases outside gene matches: 7. This CDR3 comprises 15 residues. CDR3 protein: CASSLGSGGPYEQYF. The CDR3 bases are TGTGCCAGCAGCTTGGGCAGCGGGGGGCCCTACGAGCAGTACTTC.

This chain links TRBV10-2 with TRBJ2-1; possibly TRBD1 for D (6 bases). The CDR3 consists of 17 residues. Trimming took 5 bases from V and 0 from J, leaving 17 bases between them. Looked up from germline, CDR1 is WSHSY and CDR2 is SAAADI. The CDR3 DNA reads as TGCGCCAGCAGTCCGGTTGAGGGGACACCCTCCTACAATGAGCAGTTCTTC. Residues: CASSPVEGTPSYNEQFF.

CDR3 DNA sequence: TGCAGTGCTAGTCGCCGGGACAGGGGATACGAGCAGTACTTC. Translation: CSASRRDRGYEQYF. V usage is TRBV20-1 and J usage is TRBJ2-7, with 10 bases that match TRBD1. This CDR3 contains 14 residues. V dropped 3 bases and J dropped 4; count of bases not matched to a gene: 6. The germline V gene has CDR1 DFQATT and CDR2 SNEGSKA (reference sequence).

The sample holds one count of this clone. The rearrangement joins TRBV19 to TRBJ1-6; D may be TRBD1 (6 bases). CDR3 length: 16 amino acids. Germline loops: CDR1 LNHDA, CDR2 SQIVND (reference sequence). The V end lost 3 bases, the J end lost 6 bases, and 15 bases lay between the germline ends. The CDR3 sequence: CASSIFDRLSNSPLHF. The CDR3 DNA reads TGTGCCAGTAGTATTTTCGACAGGCTATCTAATTCACCCCTCCACTTT.